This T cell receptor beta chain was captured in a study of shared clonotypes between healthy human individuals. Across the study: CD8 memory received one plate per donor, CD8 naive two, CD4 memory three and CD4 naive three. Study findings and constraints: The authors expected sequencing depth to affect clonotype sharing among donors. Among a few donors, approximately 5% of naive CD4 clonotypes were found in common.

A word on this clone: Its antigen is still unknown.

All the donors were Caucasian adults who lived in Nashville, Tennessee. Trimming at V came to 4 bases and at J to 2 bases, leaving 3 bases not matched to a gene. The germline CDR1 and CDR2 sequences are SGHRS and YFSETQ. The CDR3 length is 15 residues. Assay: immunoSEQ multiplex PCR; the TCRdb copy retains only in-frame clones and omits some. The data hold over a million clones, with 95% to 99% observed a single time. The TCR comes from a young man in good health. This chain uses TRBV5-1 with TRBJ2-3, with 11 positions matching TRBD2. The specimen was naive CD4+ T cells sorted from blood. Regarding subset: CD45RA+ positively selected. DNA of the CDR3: TGCGCCAGCAGCGGGACTAGCGGCCCCACAGATACGCAGTATTTT. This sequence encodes CASSGTSGPTDTQYF.